The 22 T cell receptor beta chains below come from one sample, sequenced in a study of blood T cell repertoires in COVID-19. Sequenced by immunoSEQ multiplex PCR; TCRdb stores in-frame clones only, minus some. This sample carries around 150,000 clones, approximately 80% of them seen once, and the ten largest clones take 5%. Sequenced: peripheral blood. These receptors came from a woman between 50 and 59 years old with acute or convalescent COVID-19.

The chain employs TRBV5-4 and TRBJ2-5; 11 bases map to TRBD1. From germline, CDR1 is SGHNT and CDR2 YYREEE (reference sequence). J was trimmed by 4 bases and V by 6 bases; bases with no gene match: 8. The length of the CDR3 is 15 residues. As DNA, the CDR3 is TGTGCCAGCAACCCGGACAGGGGGCATGGAGAGACCCAGTACTTC. Protein: CASNPDRGHGETQYF.

The CDR3 DNA sequence: TGCGCCAGCAGCCCGACTAGCGGGGGGCGACCGACAGATACGCAGTATTTT. Its translation: CASSPTSGGRPTDTQYF. The V gene is TRBV5-1, the J gene TRBJ2-3, with 13 bases fitting TRBD2. The CDR3 sequence is 17 residues long. Germline trimming cut 4 bases from V and 3 bases from J; bases unmatched to any gene: 8. Germline CDR1 and CDR2: SGHRS and YFSETQ.

The J gene is TRBJ1-1, the V gene TRBV6-2 or TRBV6-3; the D gene is possibly TRBD1 (5 bases). Germline loops: CDR1 MNHEY, CDR2 SVGEGT. The CDR3 sequence is 15 residues long. Trimming shortened V by 2 bases and J by 4 bases, and 14 bases separated the two germline ends. Here the CDR3 reads CASSYVGQGGTEAFF. In nucleotides, the CDR3 is TGTGCCAGCAGTTACGTAGGCCAGGGCGGCACTGAAGCTTTCTTT.

This chain uses TRBV11-1 with TRBJ2-2; 7 bases line up with TRBD2. The germline CDR1 and CDR2 sequences are SGHAT and FQDESV (reference sequence). The length of the CDR3 is 16 residues. The ends lost 7 bases at V and 9 bases at J; junction bases unmatched: 17. The CDR3 nucleotides are TGTGCCAGCACCGCCCGCGCGGGACTACAGTCCCGGGAGCTGTTTTTT. As protein: CASTARAGLQSRELFF. Based on the CDR3 plus reference TRBV11-1 and TRBJ2-2, the full variable domain is EAEVAQSPRYKITEKSQAVAFWCDPISGHATLYWYRQILGQGPELLVQFQDESVVDDSQLPKDRFSAERLKGVDSTLKIQPAELGDSAMYLCASTARAGLQSRELFFGEGSRLTVL.

This clone has just one count. This sequence joins TRBV5-1 and TRBJ2-7; a possible D gene is TRBD1 (5 bases). V was pared by 0 bases and J by 6 bases, with 16 bases between. CDR1 SGHRS and CDR2 YFSETQ come from the germline V gene. This CDR3 is 15 amino acids long. Written as DNA, the CDR3 is TGCGCCAGCAGCTTGGCGAGCAGGGTCTTGTCCGAGCAGTACTTC. Its translation is CASSLASRVLSEQYF.

The chain uses TRBV7-3 and TRBJ1-1, with D hard to call. This CDR3 is 15 amino acids long. V was shortened by 5 bases and J by 0 bases, with 13 bases between the two germline ends. Per the germline V gene, CDR1 is SGHTA and CDR2 is FQGTGA. The CDR3 sequence: CASSLQIGVNTEAFF. The CDR3 DNA reads TGTGCCAGCAGCCTCCAAATCGGGGTGAACACTGAAGCTTTCTTT. The full variable domain, completed using reference TRBV7-3 and TRBJ1-1, is GAGVSQTPSNKVTEKGKYVELRCDPISGHTALYWYRQSLGQGPEFLIYFQGTGAADDSGLPNDRFFAVRPEGSVSTLKIQRTERGDSAVYLCASSLQIGVNTEAFFGQGTRLTVV.

This rearrangement joins TRBV4-3 to TRBJ1-2; D might be TRBD1 (6 bases). In germline, CDR1 is LGHNA, CDR2 YSLEER. This CDR3 has 13 residues. V was pared by 6 bases and J by 7 bases, with 15 bases between. CDR3 in DNA: TGCGCCAGCAGTATGTCCGGGGGGGCTGGCTACACCTTC. This translates into CASSMSGGAGYTF.

The rearrangement links TRBV6-5 to TRBJ2-7; TRBD2 might be the D (7 bases). V shed 6 bases and J shed 2 bases, with 14 bases lying between them. CDR3 length: 14 residues. Germline V CDR1 and CDR2: MNHEY, SVGAGI. In DNA form, the CDR3 reads TGTGCCAGCAGAACAGGGAGGGCGCCCTACGAGCAGTACTTC. Its translation: CASRTGRAPYEQYF.

The genes are TRBV7-3 and TRBJ1-1; D gene unclear. V was pared by 8 bases and J by 1 base, with 11 bases between. Germline V gene data show CDR1 as SGHTA and CDR2 as FQGTGA. The CDR3 runs to 13 residues. This CDR3 is CASSRDQNTEAFF. CDR3 nucleotide sequence: TGTGCCAGCTCTCGGGATCAGAACACTGAAGCTTTCTTT.

As DNA, the CDR3 is TGTGCCAGCAATCTAGACCGCGACGGTGAAGCTTTCTTT. Translation gives CASNLDRDGEAFF. The chain links TRBV7-2 to TRBJ1-1; no firm D call. The CDR3 is made up of 13 amino acids. Germline V gene sequence: CDR1 SGHTA, CDR2 FQGNSA. The V end was cut by 7 bases, the J end by 7 bases, with 16 bases between.

The chain uses TRBV9 and TRBJ2-2; a weak D match, TRBD2 (6 bases). V gave up 1 base and J gave up 4 bases, with 11 bases separating them. CDR3 length equals 15 residues. Germline V gene sequence: CDR1 SGDLS, CDR2 YYNGEE. The CDR3 bases are TGTGCCAGCAGCGTATGGTGGGGAGGCACCGGGGAGCTGTTTTTT. As protein: CASSVWWGGTGELFF.

The sample holds one count of this clone. The rearrangement joins TRBV6-4 to TRBJ2-7, with a weak D call TRBD1 (5 bases). Between the trimmed V and J ends, which lost 10 bases and 1 base, there was a span of 23 bases. This CDR3 region has 16 residues. The germline gives CDR1 MRHNA, CDR2 SNTAGT. The CDR3 DNA sequence: TGTGCCACAGGGTCGCCTGTGGAACTCAATTCCTACGAGCAGTACTTC. This codes for CATGSPVELNSYEQYF.

This clone was picked up many times. The chain couples TRBV12-3 or TRBV12-4 to TRBJ1-6, with D possibly TRBD1 on 6 matching bases. V was cut by 10 bases and J by 7 bases, with 14 bases left in between. The CDR3 sequence is 13 residues long. CDR3 loop: CAILQGSNSPLHF. CDR3 in DNA: TGTGCCATCCTACAGGGCTCGAATTCACCCCTCCACTTT.

The chain recombines TRBV14 with TRBJ1-3; TRBD1 agrees at 7 bases. V gave up 2 bases and J gave up 0 bases; unmatched junction bases: 7. Germline V gene sequence: CDR1 SGHDN, CDR2 FVKESK. The CDR3 is made up of 17 amino acids. The CDR3, as DNA: TGTGCCAGCAGCCAAAGGACAGGAATATTCTCTGGAAACACCATATATTTT. Protein product: CASSQRTGIFSGNTIYF.

This clone has a handful of counts. CDR3: CASRGTGTSNYGYTF. The CDR3 coding sequence is TGTGCCAGTAGGGGAACAGGGACCTCAAACTATGGCTACACCTTC. The chain links TRBV19 to TRBJ1-2; D might be TRBD1 (6 bases). The CDR3 runs 15 residues. Trimming cost V 6 bases and J 2 bases, with 16 bases left between them. The germline CDR1 and CDR2 sequences are LNHDA and SQIVND (reference sequence).

The CDR3 DNA reads as TGTGCCAGCAGCCAAGCCATAGCCAATGAGCAGTTCTTC. Amino acid sequence: CASSQAIANEQFF. The V gene is TRBV4-2, the J gene TRBJ2-1; D is unclear. V was pared by 1 base and J by 6 bases, with 7 bases between. This CDR3 spans 13 amino acids. The germline V gene encodes CDR1 LGHNA and CDR2 YNFKEQ.

This sequence joins TRBV4-3 and TRBJ1-3, with 10 positions matching TRBD1. The length of the CDR3 is 16 residues. V was pared by 4 bases and J by 2 bases, with 5 bases of the junction left unmatched. Germline lookup yields CDR1 LGHNA and CDR2 YSLEER. CDR3 nucleotide sequence: TGCGCCAGCAGCCTATCGGGACAGGGGACTGGAAACACCATATATTTT. Amino acid sequence: CASSLSGQGTGNTIYF.

This clone has more than one count but fewer than ten. The rearrangement links TRBV28 to TRBJ2-3; 9 bases fit TRBD2. Germline V lookup: CDR1 MDHEN, CDR2 SYDVKM. After removal of 2 bases from V and 2 bases from J, the junction contained 5 bases not matched to a gene. The CDR3 contains 16 residues. The CDR3 sequence is CASSLGASGDTDTQYF. The CDR3 nucleotides are TGTGCCAGCAGTTTAGGGGCTAGCGGGGACACAGATACGCAGTATTTT.

The rearrangement joins TRBV5-5 to TRBJ2-2; 8 bases align to TRBD2. The CDR3 has 17 amino acids. After removal of 7 bases from V and 0 bases from J, the junction contained 11 bases not matched to a gene. Germline loops: CDR1 SGHKS, CDR2 YYEKEE (reference sequence). The CDR3: CASQLNPGLANTGELFF. The CDR3, as DNA: TGTGCCAGCCAGCTCAATCCGGGACTAGCGAACACCGGGGAGCTGTTTTTT.

J is TRBJ2-1 and V is TRBV7-3; 9 nucleotides line up with TRBD1. CDR1 and CDR2 (germline): SGHTA, FQGTGA. The CDR3 runs to 15 residues. V lost 4 bases to trimming and J lost 7 bases; unmatched junction nucleotides: 8. CDR3 residues: CASSSRTGVLNEQFF. The CDR3 bases are TGTGCCAGCAGCTCCCGGACAGGGGTCCTTAATGAGCAGTTCTTC.

The chain employs TRBV2 and TRBJ2-1; no clear D. The CDR3 has 14 amino acids. CDR1 and CDR2 (germline): SNHLY, FYNNEI. The germline V and J ends were trimmed by 4 bases and 8 bases, with 15 bases remaining between them. As DNA, the CDR3 is TGTGCCAGCAGTGCAGGAAGCATTTGGGATGAGCAGTTCTTC. Translated: CASSAGSIWDEQFF.

The chain links TRBV28 to TRBJ1-4; 9 positions match TRBD1. V lost 2 bases and J lost 8; bases outside the gene matches: 6. Germline V lookup: CDR1 MDHEN, CDR2 SYDVKM. The CDR3 contains 15 residues. The CDR3 is CASSLIGTGNEKLFF. In DNA form, the CDR3 reads TGTGCCAGCAGTTTAATTGGGACAGGGAACGAAAAACTGTTTTTT.